This is a list of T cell receptor beta chains from one sample in a study of CD8 T cells in ankylosing spondylitis. TCRdb analysed the 5' RACE reads with MiXCR anew, one entry per CDR3 protein. The sample lists under 250,000 distinct CDR3 sequences; approximately 8.4% were seen once. Material: blood, either unsorted or a sorted T cell fraction (not recorded which). The source of these receptors is a female donor with ankylosing spondylitis or in good health (not recorded which). CDR3s include the opening cysteine and the closing phenylalanine or tryptophan. The D gene is left open where the match is weak. Size is stated for part of the rows, as once, few or many counts, or as a class when the clone is expanded.

clone size	V gene	J gene	D gene	CDR3 protein	CDR3 DNA
many	TRBV6-6	TRBJ2-7	TRBD2	CASSYSGDSIF	TGTGCCAGCAGTTACAGCGGGGACTCCATCTTC
many	TRBV4-3	TRBJ1-6	-	CASSQSASRDTNSPLHF	TGCGCCAGCAGCCAATCTGCTTCCCGGGACACTAATTCACCCCTCCACTTT
many	TRBV5-1	TRBJ1-3	-	CASSLGHPGNTIYF	TGCGCCAGCAGCCTGGGCCATCCTGGAAACACCATATATTTT
many	TRBV10-1	TRBJ2-2	-	CASSDARPPNTGELFF	TGCGCCAGCAGTGATGCGAGACCCCCGAACACCGGGGAGCTGTTTTTT
many	TRBV5-4	TRBJ1-2	-	CASSSPPRGYTF	TGTGCCAGCAGCTCCCCCCCGAGGGGCTACACCTTC
-	TRBV13	TRBJ2-1	-	CASSFSIGVGDEQFF	TGTGCCAGCAGCTTTTCCATCGGGGTGGGGGATGAGCAGTTCTTC
many	TRBV10-3	TRBJ2-3	TRBD1	CAIKPGQNTDTQYF	TGTGCCATCAAGCCGGGACAGAACACAGATACGCAGTATTTT
many	TRBV20-1	TRBJ1-2	-	CSAHDGYGYTF	TGCAGTGCCCATGACGGCTATGGCTACACCTTC
few	TRBV24-1	TRBJ2-2	-	CATSDTAGELFF	TGTGCCACCAGTGATACGGCCGGGGAGCTGTTTTTT
many	TRBV20-1	TRBJ1-1	-	CSARDPGGTEAFF	TGCAGTGCTAGAGACCCGGGGGGCACTGAAGCTTTCTTT
many	TRBV9	TRBJ2-2	TRBD1	CASSVPGQGPNTGELFF	TGTGCCAGCAGCGTACCCGGACAGGGCCCGAACACCGGGGAGCTGTTTTTT
many	TRBV20-1	TRBJ2-1	-	CSARSRPLGQFF	TGCAGTGCTAGGTCTAGACCCTTGGGGCAGTTCTTC
many	TRBV20-1	TRBJ2-5	TRBD1	CSATGQGARATQYF	TGCAGTGCAACCGGACAGGGGGCACGGGCGACCCAGTACTTC
many	TRBV12-3/TRBV12-4	TRBJ1-1	TRBD1	CASSSRDRGPVIEAFF	TGTGCCAGCAGTTCGCGGGACAGGGGGCCCGTTATCGAAGCTTTCTTT
few	TRBV27	TRBJ1-1	-	CASSTNWGGEAFF	TGTGCCAGCAGTACAAACTGGGGGGGGGAAGCTTTCTTT
-	TRBV6-2/TRBV6-3	TRBJ1-1	-	CASTTPVGTEAFF	TGTGCCAGCACCACCCCCGTAGGGACTGAAGCTTTCTTT
many	TRBV7-2	TRBJ1-5	-	CASSFLGAMSNQPQHF	TGTGCCAGCAGCTTTTTGGGGGCGATGAGCAATCAGCCCCAGCATTTT
many	TRBV12-3/TRBV12-4	TRBJ2-5	-	CASSRLGPEETQYF	TGTGCCAGCAGCCGCCTGGGACCTGAAGAGACCCAGTACTTC
many	TRBV27	TRBJ1-2	-	CASSLSLAGANYGYTF	TGTGCCAGCAGTTTATCCCTGGCAGGGGCAAACTATGGCTACACCTTC
many	TRBV28	TRBJ1-5	-	CASTPSGDSSNQPQHF	TGTGCCAGCACCCCTTCAGGGGATTCCAGCAATCAGCCCCAGCATTTT
many	TRBV20-1	TRBJ2-7	-	CSASPSRPYEQYF	TGCAGTGCTAGTCCTAGCCGCCCCTACGAGCAGTACTTC
many	TRBV20-1	TRBJ2-3	-	CSAGGGVAGSTDTQYF	TGCAGTGCTGGGGGCGGGGTGGCGGGGTCCACAGATACGCAGTATTTT
few	TRBV6-1	TRBJ2-5	-	CASSPDGEFETQYF	TGTGCCAGCAGTCCCGATGGGGAGTTCGAGACCCAGTACTTC
many	TRBV12-3/TRBV12-4	TRBJ2-1	-	CASSLYGRNEQFF	TGTGCCAGCAGTTTATACGGGCGCAATGAGCAGTTCTTC
many	TRBV5-1	TRBJ1-1	-	CASSLILNTEAFF	TGCGCCAGCAGCTTGATCTTGAACACTGAAGCTTTCTTT
many	TRBV12-3/TRBV12-4	TRBJ1-5	TRBD1	CASSLQTGAGGLEPQHF	TGTGCCAGCAGCCTTCAGACAGGGGCAGGGGGCTTGGAGCCCCAGCATTTT
many	TRBV3-1	TRBJ2-1	TRBD2	CASREAGTKGRDEQFF	TGTGCCAGCAGGGAAGCCGGGACTAAGGGTAGGGATGAGCAGTTCTTC
many	TRBV12-3/TRBV12-4	TRBJ1-2	-	CASSSSGRTYGYTF	TGTGCCAGCAGTTCCTCAGGGAGGACCTATGGCTACACCTTC
many	TRBV6-1	TRBJ2-6	-	CASRVSNGANVLTF	TGTGCCAGCAGAGTTAGTAACGGGGCCAACGTCCTGACTTTC
-	TRBV19	TRBJ2-7	-	CASSVASWYEQYF	TGTGCCAGTTCAGTAGCCAGTTGGTATGAGCAGTACTTC
many	TRBV18	TRBJ2-1	-	CASSPTDPTRALYNEQFF	TGTGCCAGCTCACCAACTGACCCGACAAGGGCTTTATACAATGAGCAGTTCTTC
many	TRBV4-2	TRBJ2-1	-	CASSQERSKGYEQFF	TGTGCCAGCAGCCAAGAAAGGTCCAAAGGATATGAGCAGTTCTTC
many	TRBV20-1	TRBJ2-1	TRBD2	CSARDFRLAGTYNEQFF	TGCAGTGCTAGAGATTTCCGACTAGCGGGAACATACAATGAGCAGTTCTTC
many	TRBV6-5	TRBJ2-2	TRBD1	CASSRLQGASGELFF	TGTGCCAGCAGCCGATTACAGGGGGCGTCCGGGGAGCTGTTTTTT
many	TRBV10-3	TRBJ1-2	-	CAISGNTGNYGYTF	TGTGCCATCAGCGGGAATACAGGGAACTATGGCTACACCTTC
-	TRBV6-1	TRBJ1-3	TRBD1	CASRTGTFSGNTIYF	TGTGCCAGCAGGACAGGGACCTTCTCTGGAAACACCATATATTTT
many	TRBV29-1	TRBJ1-4	-	CSVEESGTTNEKLFF	TGCAGCGTTGAAGAATCGGGGACCACTAATGAAAAACTGTTTTTT
many	TRBV20-1	TRBJ1-2	-	CSARPKNYGYTF	TGCAGTGCTAGGCCCAAAAACTATGGCTACACCTTC
many	TRBV6-2/TRBV6-3	TRBJ2-7	TRBD2	CASSYSISGPYEQYF	TGTGCCAGCAGTTACTCGATTAGCGGGCCTTACGAGCAGTACTTC
few	TRBV18	TRBJ1-1	TRBD1	CASSQTGISTEAFF	TGTGCCAGCTCCCAGACAGGGATTAGCACTGAAGCTTTCTTT
-	TRBV7-9	TRBJ2-1	-	CASSLAGGQKNKQFF	TGTGCCAGCAGCTTAGCCGGCGGACAGAAAAATAAGCAGTTCTTC
many	TRBV5-5	TRBJ1-2	-	CASSRPGTGRGYTF	TGTGCCAGCAGCCGACCTGGAACAGGGAGGGGCTACACCTTC
many	TRBV20-1	TRBJ2-4	-	CSARDRLAKNIQYF	TGCAGTGCTAGAGACCGACTAGCCAAAAACATTCAGTACTTC
many	TRBV5-1	TRBJ2-1	-	CASSFFRDPGEQFF	TGCGCCAGCAGCTTTTTCCGGGACCCCGGTGAGCAGTTCTTC
many	TRBV20-1	TRBJ1-1	-	CSAKMTRRALNTEAFF	TGCAGTGCTAAGATGACCCGCAGGGCACTGAACACTGAAGCTTTCTTT
many	TRBV7-2	TRBJ2-1	-	CASSLAENEQFF	TGTGCCAGCAGCTTAGCGGAGAATGAGCAGTTCTTC
many	TRBV4-2	TRBJ2-7	-	CASSRPSSYEQYF	TGTGCCAGCAGCCGCCCGTCTTCCTACGAGCAGTACTTC
-	TRBV12-3/TRBV12-4	TRBJ1-4	TRBD1	CASSPGQGTIEKLFF	TGTGCCAGCAGCCCAGGACAGGGGACCATTGAAAAACTGTTTTTT
many	TRBV6-5	TRBJ2-3	-	CASSYSSGGLGRTDTQYF	TGTGCCAGCAGTTACTCGTCGGGGGGCCTTGGGCGCACAGATACGCAGTATTTT
many	TRBV29-1	TRBJ2-7	-	CSAALRQNGIEQYF	TGCAGCGCCGCCCTCCGACAGAATGGGATCGAGCAGTACTTC
many	TRBV9	TRBJ2-1	TRBD2	CASTSWDSGRGEQFF	TGTGCCAGCACCTCCTGGGATAGCGGGAGAGGTGAGCAGTTCTTC
many	TRBV5-6	TRBJ2-3	-	CASSLGLATTDTQYF	TGTGCCAGCAGCTTGGGCCTAGCGACCACAGATACGCAGTATTTT
many	TRBV19	TRBJ2-2	-	CASSLTALNTGELFF	TGTGCCAGTAGCCTGACAGCGCTGAACACCGGGGAGCTGTTTTTT
-	TRBV20-1	TRBJ1-4	TRBD1	CSASLGGDDEKLFF	TGCAGTGCTAGCCTAGGGGGCGACGATGAAAAACTGTTTTTT
many	TRBV24-1	TRBJ2-7	-	CATESVFWEQYF	TGTGCCACCGAGTCCGTTTTTTGGGAGCAGTACTTC
many	TRBV29-1	TRBJ1-5	-	CSVEEVGSRSQHF	TGCAGCGTTGAAGAAGTAGGCAGCCGCTCTCAGCATTTT
many	TRBV5-1	TRBJ2-5	TRBD1	CASSSGQGGAQYF	TGCGCCAGCAGCTCCGGACAGGGGGGGGCCCAGTACTTC
few	TRBV28	TRBJ1-1	-	CASLARQRWGAFF	TGTGCCAGCCTGGCGAGGCAGAGGTGGGGAGCTTTCTTT
-	TRBV28	TRBJ1-2	-	CASSLGNFYGYTF	TGTGCCAGCAGCCTCGGGAACTTCTATGGCTACACCTTC
many	TRBV24-1	TRBJ2-1	-	CATSDGDGIYNEQFF	TGTGCCACCAGTGATGGGGATGGGATTTACAATGAGCAGTTCTTC